A single sample is the source of the 19 T cell receptor beta chains below, sequenced in a study of blood T cells in healthy people across ages. A sample-barcoded 5' primer and a J-beta primer mix were used in a second PCR of about 7 to 12 cycles. TCRdb processed the 5' RACE reads anew with MiXCR; each CDR3 protein has one entry. The repertoire holds some 800,000 distinct CDR3 sequences, with 25% as singletons. The data also belong to a second study, concerning T cells of mothers and their children.

The specimen was blood. These TCRs come from a boy aged 5-17 years in good health.

At least ten counts were recorded for this clonotype. This chain uses TRBV18 with TRBJ2-5; D is perhaps TRBD1 or TRBD2 (6 bases each). Looked up from germline, CDR1 is KGHSH and CDR2 is LQKENI. The CDR3 consists of 15 residues. Between the trimmed V and J ends, which lost 0 bases and 5 bases, there was a span of 13 bases. The CDR3 DNA reads TGTGCCAGCTCACCACCGTTAGGGGGGATTGAGACCCAGTACTTC. Translated, it gives CASSPPLGGIETQYF.

This clonotype was seen only a few times. The rearrangement uses TRBV20-1 and TRBJ1-2, with a tentative D call TRBD1 (6 bases). Trimming took 4 bases from V and 1 from J, leaving 13 bases between them. Per the germline V gene, CDR1 is DFQATT and CDR2 is SNEGSKA (reference sequence). CDR3 length equals 14 residues. Here the CDR3 DNA reads TGCAGTGCTAAAGCGGGACATCTTAACTATGGCTACACCTTC. As protein: CSAKAGHLNYGYTF.

The chain employs TRBV27 and TRBJ1-4; TRBD1 matches at 7 bases. The CDR3 length is 15 residues. V lost 4 bases and J lost 5; bases outside the gene matches: 7. In germline, CDR1 is MNHEY, CDR2 SMNVEV (reference sequence). CDR3 nucleotides: TGTGCCAGCAGTTCGCTGACAGGGAGGAATGAAAAACTGTTTTTT. This encodes CASSSLTGRNEKLFF.

The J gene is TRBJ1-3, the V gene TRBV27, with a weak D call TRBD1 (6 bases). In germline, CDR1 is MNHEY, CDR2 SMNVEV (reference sequence). V lost 8 bases and J 0 bases, leaving 8 bases between the germline ends. There are 13 residues in the CDR3. The CDR3 sequence is CASQGLSGNTIYF. For the CDR3, the DNA is TGTGCCAGCCAGGGGCTCTCTGGAAACACCATATATTTT.

The rearrangement links TRBV3-1 to TRBJ2-1, with 14 bases that match TRBD2. J lost 10 bases, V lost 0 bases, and 17 bases had no gene match. In germline, CDR1 is LGHDT, CDR2 YNNKEL (reference sequence). CDR3 size: 20 residues. This CDR3 is CASSQDRTGGGLAGVGEQFF. The CDR3 bases are TGTGCCAGCAGCCAAGATAGGACCGGGGGGGGACTAGCGGGAGTTGGGGAGCAGTTCTTC.

CDR3: CASSLARLGETQYF. The CDR3, as DNA: TGTGCCAGCAGCTTAGCGCGGTTGGGAGAGACCCAGTACTTC. The gene calls are TRBV7-2 and TRBJ2-5; D is uncertain. The CDR3 runs to 14 residues. V dropped 0 bases and J dropped 4 bases, with 9 bases sitting between them. Germline CDR1 reads SGHTA; CDR2 reads FQGNSA.

CDR3 DNA sequence: TGCGCCAGCAGCCAAACAGGGGATGTCACCGGGGAGCTGTTTTTT. It specifies CASSQTGDVTGELFF. The chain links TRBV4-3 to TRBJ2-2; 7 positions agree with TRBD1. Germline V gives CDR1 LGHNA, CDR2 YSLEER. V dropped 2 bases and J dropped 4; count of bases not matched to a gene: 4. The CDR3 loop spans 15 amino acids.

The chain combines TRBV27 with TRBJ2-7; a possible D gene is TRBD2 (7 bases). Trimming pared 3 bases from V and 4 bases from J, leaving 13 bases between. The CDR3 is made up of 14 amino acids. The germline V gene has CDR1 MNHEY and CDR2 SMNVEV (reference sequence). This chain's CDR3 is CASSFGGLEYEQYF. CDR3 nucleotide sequence: TGTGCCAGCAGTTTCGGGGGGCTTGAATACGAGCAGTACTTC.

This chain joins TRBV20-1 and TRBJ2-5; no definite D call. V gave up 0 bases and J gave up 2 bases, with 13 bases separating them. The CDR3 contains 15 residues. Per germline, CDR1 DFQATT and CDR2 SNEGSKA (reference sequence). The CDR3 nucleotides are TGCAGTGCTAGAGATTGGACCGGGTCGCAAGAGACCCAGTACTTC. The encoded protein is CSARDWTGSQETQYF.

This rearrangement joins TRBV29-1 to TRBJ2-2; 9 bases line up with TRBD1. Germline lookup yields CDR1 SQVTM and CDR2 ANQGSEA. The junction had 5 bases not matched to a gene; V was cut back by 0 bases and J by 3 bases. This CDR3 has 16 residues. The DNA for the CDR3 is TGCAGCGTTGAAGATCCGACAGGGGGGTACACCGGGGAGCTGTTTTTT. It encodes CSVEDPTGGYTGELFF.

This rearrangement joins TRBV7-9 to TRBJ2-5, with TRBD2 matching 11 bases. J gave up 1 base and V 1 base, and 8 bases lay outside the gene matches. The CDR3 runs to 18 residues. Germline V gene sequence: CDR1 SEHNR, CDR2 FQNEAQ (reference sequence). CDR3 nucleotides: TGTGCCAGCAGCTTAGGGGCTAGCGGGGGGACCAGCCAAGAGACCCAGTACTTC. Its translation is CASSLGASGGTSQETQYF.

This clonotype was detected ten times or more. V and J are TRBV4-1 and TRBJ2-7, with 9 bases that match TRBD1. V lost 4 bases, J lost 6 bases, and 10 bases stayed unmatched. Germline loops: CDR1 MGHRA, CDR2 YSYEKL. The CDR3 sequence is 15 residues long. The CDR3 sequence: CASSPTPGQGAEQYF. The CDR3 DNA reads TGCGCCAGCAGCCCAACACCGGGACAGGGAGCCGAGCAGTACTTC.

This CDR3 reads CASSLQSQLSPETQYF. CDR3 coding DNA: TGCGCCAGCAGCTTGCAAAGTCAGCTTTCCCCAGAGACCCAGTACTTC. The chain joins TRBV5-1 to TRBJ2-5; D gene uncertain. The CDR3 contains 16 residues. Germline V gene data show CDR1 as SGHRS and CDR2 as YFSETQ. The V gene lost 1 base and the J gene lost 4 bases, with 17 bases spanning the gap.

This clonotype was recorded a few times. The V and J genes are TRBV28 and TRBJ1-4; D is uncertain. CDR1 and CDR2 (germline): MDHEN, SYDVKM. Trimming took 8 bases from V and 5 from J, leaving 9 bases between them. This CDR3 comprises 12 residues. CDR3 DNA sequence: TGTGCCAGCGGGGAGCGAAATGAAAAACTGTTTTTT. This encodes CASGERNEKLFF.

The chain couples TRBV20-1 to TRBJ2-7; 7 bases are shared with TRBD1. Germline CDR1 DFQATT, CDR2 SNEGSKA (reference sequence). This CDR3 comprises 14 residues. Unmatched junction bases numbered 12, after V lost 6 bases and J lost 4 bases. CDR3 protein: CSAQGQRGLYEQYF. In nucleotides, the CDR3 is TGCAGTGCGCAGGGACAGCGAGGCCTTTACGAGCAGTACTTC.

The chain has TRBV6-5 and TRBJ1-3; D is unresolved. CDR1 MNHEY and CDR2 SVGAGI come from the germline V gene. Trimming left V 2 bases short and J 0 bases short, with 8 bases between. The CDR3 loop spans 15 amino acids. The chain's CDR3 is CASSYDRASGNTIYF. In DNA, the CDR3 is TGTGCCAGCAGTTACGATAGGGCCTCTGGAAACACCATATATTTT.

CDR3 DNA: TGCAGTGCTAGCCCACAATCAGGGGTGCTGAACACTGAAGCTTTCTTT. It specifies CSASPQSGVLNTEAFF. The chain has TRBV20-1 and TRBJ1-1, with TRBD1 as a possible D gene (6 bases). CDR1 is DFQATT and CDR2 is SNEGSKA in the germline V gene (reference sequence). V lost 3 bases to trimming and J lost 0 bases, with 17 bases between them. The CDR3 is made up of 16 amino acids.

This clonotype has only a few counts. The chain employs TRBV6-6 and TRBJ2-1; 10 bases line up with TRBD2. The germline gives CDR1 MNHNY, CDR2 SVGAGI (reference sequence). Trimming at V came to 5 bases and at J to 8 bases, leaving 9 bases not matched to a gene. The length of the CDR3 is 15 residues. The CDR3 is CASSSSGRLSDEQFF. CDR3 DNA sequence: TGTGCCAGCAGTAGTAGCGGGAGGCTTTCGGATGAGCAGTTCTTC.

This chain uses TRBV20-1 with TRBJ2-7; D is possibly TRBD1 (7 bases). The V end lost 5 bases, the J end lost 6 bases, and 32 bases lay between the germline ends. CDR1 is DFQATT and CDR2 is SNEGSKA in the germline V gene (reference sequence). This CDR3 has 18 residues. CDR3 bases: TGCAGTGCTGGTGGGTCCGAACCTCCACAGGGGACTGGGGTCGAGCAGTACTTC. Residues: CSAGGSEPPQGTGVEQYF.